These 19 T cell receptor beta chains share one sample of origin, sequenced in a study of Ad26.COV2.S vaccination and SARS-CoV-2 variants. Assay: immunoSEQ multiplex PCR; the TCRdb copy retains only in-frame clones and omits some. This sample has approximately 420,000 clones; approximately 87% occur once, and the top ten carry approximately 4%. As to treatment: approximately 18 received Ad26.COV2.S at low or high dose, single or two shots; several received placebo; per-sample allocation not given. It was on day 63 after the first vaccine or placebo injection that samples were taken. Sequencing used peripheral blood, obtained in a trial of Ad26.COV2.S vaccine versus placebo. These receptors were collected from a person aged 18-60 years who received the Ad26.COV2.S COVID-19 vaccine or a placebo.

The rearrangement links TRBV2 to TRBJ1-4, with D possibly TRBD1 on 5 matching bases. V gave up 8 bases and J gave up 8 bases, with 12 bases separating them. The CDR3 is 12 residues long. Germline V CDR1 and CDR2: SNHLY, FYNNEI. For the CDR3, the DNA is TGTGCCAGCTCGGGACCAGGCGAAAAACTGTTTTTT. This translates into CASSGPGEKLFF.

The gene calls are TRBV19 and TRBJ1-2; 8 bases agree with TRBD1. CDR3 length: 15 residues. Germline V lookup: CDR1 LNHDA, CDR2 SQIVND (reference sequence). V trimming: 11 bases; J trimming: 4 bases; junction bases outside the gene matches: 15. The CDR3 DNA reads TGTGCCGGCCGACAGGGGCGAGGTGAAGGCTATGGCTACACCTTC. This gives the protein CAGRQGRGEGYGYTF. Full variable domain (missing parts from reference TRBV19 and TRBJ1-2): DGGITQSPKYLFRKEGQNVTLSCEQNLNHDAMYWYRQDPGQGLRLIYYSQIVNDFQKGDIAEGYSVSREKKESFPLTVTSAQKNPTAFYLCAGRQGRGEGYGYTFGSGTRLTVV.

This clone has a count of ten or more. The chain links TRBV5-1 to TRBJ2-1; possible D gene TRBD1, 6 bases. CDR1 is SGHRS, CDR2 YFSETQ, per germline. CDR3 length: 16 residues. V lost 4 bases, J lost 9 bases, and 23 bases lay in between. As DNA, the CDR3 is TGCGCCAGCAGCCCATCGACAGGCCCGAAAGATGGTGAGCAGTTCTTC. Protein product: CASSPSTGPKDGEQFF.

The rearrangement joins TRBV4-1 to TRBJ1-2; the match to TRBD1 covers 7 bases. The ends lost 4 bases at V and 4 bases at J; junction bases unmatched: 9. The CDR3 sequence is 15 residues long. Per germline, CDR1 MGHRA and CDR2 YSYEKL. The CDR3 DNA reads TGCGCCAGCAGCCTTAACCCCGGGACAGTCTATGGCTACACCTTC. Amino acid sequence: CASSLNPGTVYGYTF.

This chain uses TRBV19 with TRBJ2-7; 9 positions match TRBD1. V was pared by 6 bases and J by 6 bases, with 9 bases of the junction left unmatched. CDR3 size: 14 residues. CDR1 LNHDA and CDR2 SQIVND come from the germline V gene (reference sequence). CDR3 bases: TGTGCCAGTAGCGGGACAGGGCTCCAGGGCGAGCAGTACTTC. Amino acid sequence: CASSGTGLQGEQYF.

The chain carries TRBV12-2 and TRBJ2-7; no DNA check was done on the table's D call, TRBD1. TRBV12-2 is annotated as a pseudogene. CDR3 length: 16 residues. CDR3 region: CASRFYRDRPSYEQYF. The CDR3 DNA reads as TGTGCAAGTCGCTTCTACCGGGACAGACCCTCCTACGAGCAGTACTTC.

The chain employs TRBV29-1 and TRBJ2-7; 9 bases are a match to TRBD1. Per germline, CDR1 SQVTM and CDR2 ANQGSEA. V dropped 7 bases and J dropped 4; count of bases not matched to a gene: 8. This CDR3 has 13 residues. The CDR3 DNA follows: TGCAGCGCCCTGACAGGGGGTGGTTACGAGCAGTACTTC. Amino acids: CSALTGGGYEQYF.

The chain uses TRBV7-6 and TRBJ1-2, with D perhaps matching TRBD1 (5 bases). Germline loops: CDR1 SGHVS, CDR2 FNYEAQ. With 1 base removed from V and 6 bases from J, the gap between germline ends came to 15 bases. This CDR3 spans 15 amino acids. The CDR3 region has the DNA TGTGCCAGCAGCTTAGAGGCAGGGCCTCGCGATGGCTACACCTTC. This gives the protein CASSLEAGPRDGYTF.

This sequence joins TRBV29-1 and TRBJ2-7; the D call may be TRBD1 or TRBD2 (6 bases each). This CDR3 has 14 amino acids. From germline, CDR1 is SQVTM and CDR2 ANQGSEA. V was trimmed by 7 bases and J by 7 bases, leaving 23 bases between them. CDR3 sequence (DNA): TGCAGCGCTTGGGGGGAACAGGGCTTCTGGGAGCAGTACTTC. Its protein is CSAWGEQGFWEQYF.

V gene TRBV4-2 combines with J gene TRBJ1-1; D gene ambiguous. This CDR3 region has 13 residues. Trimming took 0 bases from V and 4 from J, leaving 6 bases between them. CDR1 and CDR2 (germline): LGHNA, YNFKEQ. The CDR3 nucleotides are TGTGCCAGCAGCCAAGAAGCGGGCACTGAAGCTTTCTTT. This translates into CASSQEAGTEAFF.

The rearrangement uses TRBV28 and TRBJ2-1, with 7 bases fitting TRBD1. Germline V CDR1 and CDR2: MDHEN, SYDVKM. The CDR3 consists of 20 residues. V lost 4 bases and J lost 5; bases outside the gene matches: 23. CDR3 sequence (DNA): TGTGCCAGCAGTTCGCGACTGGTAGGACAGGTGAAGATTCCTAACAATGAGCAGTTCTTC. Protein product: CASSSRLVGQVKIPNNEQFF.

The chain links TRBV4-1 to TRBJ2-3; D not resolved. The CDR3 has 17 amino acids. V was pared by 0 bases and J by 2 bases, with 15 bases between. Germline V CDR1 and CDR2: MGHRA, YSYEKL. CDR3 residues: CASSQDQSPVYTDTQYF. CDR3 DNA sequence: TGCGCCAGCAGCCAAGATCAGTCTCCCGTCTACACAGATACGCAGTATTTT.

The rearrangement joins TRBV4-2 to TRBJ1-1; D not resolved. The CDR3 has 14 amino acids. Germline V CDR1 and CDR2: LGHNA, YNFKEQ. V was trimmed by 0 bases and J by 4 bases, leaving 9 bases between them. CDR3 sequence reads: CASSQDTLGTEAFF. DNA for the CDR3: TGTGCCAGCAGCCAAGACACCTTGGGCACTGAAGCTTTCTTT.

This clone was observed a few times. Distinct nucleotide sequences in the sample also encode this CDR3. V is TRBV9 and J is TRBJ2-7; 9 bases are shared with TRBD1. J lost 3 bases, V lost 3 bases, and 4 bases had no gene match. The V gene's germline CDR1 is SGDLS and CDR2 YYNGEE. This CDR3 contains 14 residues. The CDR3 spells CASSAGQGGYEQYF. CDR3 bases: TGTGCCAGCAGCGCGGGACAGGGAGGCTACGAGCAGTACTTC.

This chain joins TRBV6-1 and TRBJ2-7, with D hard to call. The CDR3 sequence is 16 residues long. V was clipped by 3 bases and J by 0 bases, with 15 bases between them. The V gene's germline CDR1 is MNHNS and CDR2 SASEGT. The CDR3 DNA is TGTGCCAGCAGTGATCGGGCGCTCCTGAGCTCCTACGAGCAGTACTTC. Translation: CASSDRALLSSYEQYF.

The chain combines TRBV29-1 with TRBJ1-1, with D unresolved. Trimming removed 3 bases at V and 6 bases at J, with 11 bases between. The germline V gene encodes CDR1 SQVTM and CDR2 ANQGSEA. This CDR3 has 12 residues. The CDR3 spells CSVDAARAEAFF. DNA of the CDR3: TGCAGCGTTGATGCAGCTCGGGCTGAAGCTTTCTTT.

V usage is TRBV5-1 and J usage is TRBJ2-5, with a tentative D call TRBD2 (6 bases). V was shortened by 7 bases and J by 1 base, with 14 bases between the two germline ends. Germline V gene data show CDR1 as SGHRS and CDR2 as YFSETQ. This CDR3 comprises 14 residues. CDR3 protein: CASSEAGFQETQYF. The CDR3 bases are TGCGCCAGCTCAGAGGCGGGGTTCCAAGAGACCCAGTACTTC.

The rearrangement links TRBV4-3 to TRBJ1-2; D is perhaps TRBD1 (6 bases). Per germline, CDR1 LGHNA and CDR2 YSLEER. Trimming took off 4 bases at V and 3 bases at J, with 15 bases between the two ends. The CDR3 is 15 amino acids. CDR3 protein: CASSLYSAGDYGYTF. For the CDR3, the DNA is TGCGCCAGCAGCCTTTACTCCGCAGGGGACTATGGCTACACCTTC.

V and J are TRBV9 and TRBJ2-7; the D gene is possibly TRBD1 (6 bases). Germline V gene sequence: CDR1 SGDLS, CDR2 YYNGEE. V lost 3 bases and J lost 0, with 10 bases in between. The CDR3 spans 14 residues. This CDR3 is CASSEGTSSYEQYF. The CDR3 DNA sequence: TGTGCCAGCAGCGAGGGGACATCCTCCTACGAGCAGTACTTC. Full variable domain (remainder filled in from reference TRBV9 and TRBJ2-7): DSGVTQTPKHLITATGQRVTLRCSPRSGDLSVYWYQQSLDQGLQFLIQYYNGEERAKGNILERFSAQQFPDLHSELNLSSLELGDSALYFCASSEGTSSYEQYFGPGTRLTVT.